These 8 T cell receptor beta chains came from one sample sequenced in a study of OX40 agonist ivuxolimab in advanced cancers. TCRdb's table, derived via immunoSEQ multiplex PCR, lists solely in-frame clones and lacks some. The table lists some 48,000 clones, around 79% of them singletons. The material sequenced was CD4+ or CD8+ T cells sorted from blood, taken in a trial of the OX40 agonist ivuxolimab. These TCRs come from an adult with an advanced solid tumor such as melanoma, head and neck, liver or kidney cancer.

In this sample, this clone turned up a few times. The V and J genes are TRBV2 and TRBJ1-2; D is ambiguous. Germline CDR1 and CDR2: SNHLY and FYNNEI. Trimming shortened V by 0 bases and J by 7 bases, and 9 bases separated the two germline ends. The CDR3 loop spans 13 amino acids. CDR3 residues: CASSEAGIPGYTF. CDR3 DNA: TGTGCCAGCAGTGAAGCGGGAATTCCTGGCTACACCTTC. The full variable domain, rest sourced from reference TRBV2 and TRBJ1-2, is EPEVTQTPSHQVTQMGQEVILRCVPISNHLYFYWYRQILGQKVEFLVSFYNNEISEKSEIFDDQFSVERPDGSNFTLKIRSTKLEDSAMYFCASSEAGIPGYTFGSGTRLTVV.

The chain links TRBV5-1 to TRBJ2-3; the D gene is possibly TRBD2 (5 bases). The CDR3 covers 14 residues. Trimming removed 0 bases at V and 6 bases at J, with 11 bases between. Germline lookup yields CDR1 SGHRS and CDR2 YFSETQ. Here the CDR3 DNA reads TGCGCCAGCAGCTTGGGAGGGCCCGTTGATACGCAGTATTTT. This sequence encodes CASSLGGPVDTQYF.

The chain recombines TRBV10-3 with TRBJ2-3; unclear D gene. CDR1 ENHRY and CDR2 SYGVKD come from the germline V gene. CDR3 length equals 16 residues. V lost 0 bases and J lost 5, with 15 bases in between. The CDR3 loop reads CAISESGPQVGDTQYF. DNA of the CDR3: TGTGCCATCAGTGAGTCAGGACCACAAGTTGGAGATACGCAGTATTTT.

Concerning this clone itself: At the DNA level, this CDR3 is encoded by other sequences in the same sample as well. The chain couples TRBV11-2 to TRBJ1-1, with D unresolved. Trimming cost V 1 base and J 1 base, with 4 bases left between them. CDR1 and CDR2 from the germline V gene are SGHAT and FQNNGV. The CDR3 runs to 13 residues. CDR3 bases: TGTGCCAGCAGCTTAGGGGGGAACACTGAAGCTTTCTTT. Its protein is CASSLGGNTEAFF.

The chain combines TRBV6-6 with TRBJ1-3, with D unresolved. From germline, CDR1 is MNHNY and CDR2 SVGAGI (reference sequence). The CDR3 extends over 11 amino acids. The V gene lost 11 bases and the J gene lost 1 base, with 6 bases spanning the gap. CDR3 DNA: TGTGCCGTGGGGTCTGGAAACACCATATATTTT. It codes for CAVGSGNTIYF.

The J gene is TRBJ1-2, the V gene TRBV28; 10 nucleotides agree with TRBD1. V lost 6 bases and J lost 8; bases outside the gene matches: 3. Germline CDR1 MDHEN, CDR2 SYDVKM. There are 12 residues in the CDR3. The CDR3 here is CASRTGGGGYTF. The CDR3 coding sequence is TGTGCCAGCAGGACAGGGGGCGGGGGCTACACCTTC.

This clone came up a few times. The chain carries TRBV6-1 and TRBJ1-1, with 8 positions matching TRBD1. V shed 6 bases, J shed 1 base, and the junction held 4 bases outside the gene matches. The CDR3 extends over 14 amino acids. In germline, CDR1 is MNHNS, CDR2 SASEGT. CDR3 in amino acids: CASSEDRANTEAFF. The CDR3 DNA reads as TGTGCCAGCAGCGAGGACAGGGCGAACACTGAAGCTTTCTTT.

This chain connects TRBV7-2 to TRBJ1-5; weak D call: TRBD1 (5 bases). The CDR3 contains 13 residues. Germline V gene lookup returns CDR1 SGHTA and CDR2 FQGNSA. V shed 5 bases and J shed 5 bases, with 10 bases lying between them. The CDR3 region is CASSPDTDQPQHF. The CDR3 DNA reads TGTGCCAGCAGCCCGGACACCGATCAGCCCCAGCATTTT.